This T cell receptor beta chain was identified in a study of cytomegalovirus exposure and HLA in healthy donors. Study information: Early on, a data release was issued that held 80 million to 90 million unique TCRs from HLA-typed donors. Study outcomes and limitations: Among the sequence variants, a highly shared cluster was likely an artifact of sequencing. Association of 17,000 or so TCR beta sequences with HLA alleles was found at 0.05 false discovery rate in a later analysis.

Notes on this clone: Its antigen is still unknown.

This CDR3 is built from 13 residues. Germline CDR1 reads SQVTM; CDR2 reads ANQGSEA. With 8 bases clipped from V and 2 bases from J, the junction kept 7 bases outside the gene matches. PCR amplification relied on 60 Vbeta primers (plus 13 Jbeta primers). Only in-frame clones appear in the TCRdb table, and some are missing; sequencing was by immunoSEQ multiplex PCR. The sample has approximately 120,000 clones; roughly 80% are singletons. Sequenced material: PBMCs. This sequence originates from a woman aged 40-49 years in good health and CMV-seronegative. The chain recombines TRBV29-1 with TRBJ2-5, with 8 bases that match TRBD1. The CDR3 DNA reads as TGCAGCTCCCGACACAGGGGGCAAGAGACCCAGTACTTC. It translates to CSSRHRGQETQYF. Full variable domain (remainder filled in from reference TRBV29-1 and TRBJ2-5): SAVISQKPSRDICQRGTSLTIQCQVDSQVTMMFWYRQQPGQSLTLIATANQGSEATYESGFVIDKFPISRPNLTFSTLTVSNMSPEDSSIYLCSSRHRGQETQYFGPGTRLLVL.